This TCR beta chain comes out of a study of blood T cell repertoires in COVID-19. Study context: Samples representing acute and convalescent COVID-19 were sourced from the United States, Italy and Spain.

In the original processing: Cell counts per sample came from amplifying reference gene primers. TCRdb's copy holds only in-frame clones and misses some; the assay was immunoSEQ multiplex PCR. V and J calls and clone size are given by that table; D and trimming were obtained from the DNA. Of approximately 140,000 clones listed, roughly 90% were seen once; the top ten hold approximately 2.5%. The CDR3 spans 13 residues. Trimming removed 5 bases from V and 5 bases from J, with 10 bases in between. Per germline, CDR1 LGHNA and CDR2 YNFKEQ. Source material: peripheral blood. The TCR comes from a human donor in a cohort sampled during active COVID-19. This chain joins TRBV4-2 and TRBJ2-1; no reliable D call. CDR3 bases: TGTGCCAGCAGCTGGGCCTTTGACAATGAGCAGTTCTTC. It specifies CASSWAFDNEQFF.